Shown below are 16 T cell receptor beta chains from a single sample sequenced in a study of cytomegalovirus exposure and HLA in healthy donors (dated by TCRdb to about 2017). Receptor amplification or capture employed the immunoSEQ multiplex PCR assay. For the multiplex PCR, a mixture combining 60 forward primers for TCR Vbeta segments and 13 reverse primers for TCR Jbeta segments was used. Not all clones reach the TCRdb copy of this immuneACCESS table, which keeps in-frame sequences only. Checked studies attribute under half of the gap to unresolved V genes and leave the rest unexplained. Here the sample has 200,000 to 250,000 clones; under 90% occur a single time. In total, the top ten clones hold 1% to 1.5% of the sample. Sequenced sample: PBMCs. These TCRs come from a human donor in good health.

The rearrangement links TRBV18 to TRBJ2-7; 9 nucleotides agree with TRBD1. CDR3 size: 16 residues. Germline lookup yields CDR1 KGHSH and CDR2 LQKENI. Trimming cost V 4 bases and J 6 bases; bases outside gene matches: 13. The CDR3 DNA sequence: TGTGCCAGCTCACTGAGGGACAGGGACGGTCGGGTCGAGCAGTACTTC. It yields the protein CASSLRDRDGRVEQYF. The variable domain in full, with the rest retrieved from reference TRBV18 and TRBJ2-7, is NAGVMQNPRHLVRRRGQEARLRCSPMKGHSHVYWYRQLPEEGLKFMVYLQKENIIDESGMPKERFSAEFPKEGPSILRIQQVVRGDSAAYFCASSLRDRDGRVEQYFGPGTRLTVT.

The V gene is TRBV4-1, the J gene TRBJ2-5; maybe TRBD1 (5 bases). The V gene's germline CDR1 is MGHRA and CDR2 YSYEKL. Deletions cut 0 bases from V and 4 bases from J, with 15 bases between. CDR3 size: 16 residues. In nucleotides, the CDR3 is TGCGCCAGCAGCCAAGATCCTGGGCGTAGGGGAGAGACCCAGTACTTC. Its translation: CASSQDPGRRGETQYF.

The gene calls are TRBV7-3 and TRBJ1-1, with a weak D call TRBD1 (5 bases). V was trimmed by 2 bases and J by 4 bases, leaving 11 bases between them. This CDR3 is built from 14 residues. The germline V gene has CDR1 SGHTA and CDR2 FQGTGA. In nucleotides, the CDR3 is TGTGCCAGCAGCTTATGGGGGGAGGGCACTGAAGCTTTCTTT. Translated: CASSLWGEGTEAFF.

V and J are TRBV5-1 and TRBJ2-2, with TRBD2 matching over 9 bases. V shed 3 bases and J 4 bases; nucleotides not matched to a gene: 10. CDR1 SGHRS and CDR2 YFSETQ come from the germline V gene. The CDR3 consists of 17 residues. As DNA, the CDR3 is TGCGCCAGCAGCTCGGCTTTAGCGGGAGTAGGCACCGGGGAGCTGTTTTTT. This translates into CASSSALAGVGTGELFF.

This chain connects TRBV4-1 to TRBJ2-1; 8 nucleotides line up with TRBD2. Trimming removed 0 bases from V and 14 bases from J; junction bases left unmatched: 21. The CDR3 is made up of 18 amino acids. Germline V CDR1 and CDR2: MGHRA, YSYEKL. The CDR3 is CASSQDPGTLAGEAEEFF. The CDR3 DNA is TGCGCCAGCAGCCAAGATCCGGGGACCCTAGCGGGCGAAGCCGAGGAGTTCTTC.

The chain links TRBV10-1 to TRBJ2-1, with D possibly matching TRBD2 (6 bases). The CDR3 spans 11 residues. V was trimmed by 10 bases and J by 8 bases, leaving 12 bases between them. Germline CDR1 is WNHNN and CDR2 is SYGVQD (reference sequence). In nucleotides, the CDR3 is TGCGCCAACGCCTCGGGGGATGAGCAGTTCTTC. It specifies CANASGDEQFF.

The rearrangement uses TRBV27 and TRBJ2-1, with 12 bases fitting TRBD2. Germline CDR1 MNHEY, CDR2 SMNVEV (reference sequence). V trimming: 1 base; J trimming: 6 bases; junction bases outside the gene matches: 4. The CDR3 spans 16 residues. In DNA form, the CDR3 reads TGTGCCAGCAGTTTATTGGCTAGCGGGAGGGGCAATGAGCAGTTCTTC. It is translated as CASSLLASGRGNEQFF.

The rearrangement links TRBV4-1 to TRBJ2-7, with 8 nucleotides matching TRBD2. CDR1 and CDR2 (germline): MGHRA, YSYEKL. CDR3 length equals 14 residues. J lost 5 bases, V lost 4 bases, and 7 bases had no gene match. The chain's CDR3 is CASSREREYNEQYF. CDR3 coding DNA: TGCGCCAGCAGCCGGGAGCGGGAGTATAACGAGCAGTACTTC.

DNA for the CDR3: TGTGCCAGCAGCGTAGCTGCAGCGGGGAATGAGCAGTTCTTC. This codes for CASSVAAAGNEQFF. V is TRBV9 and J is TRBJ2-1, with TRBD2 identical over 7 bases. Germline-derived CDR1 and CDR2 are SGDLS and YYNGEE. This CDR3 spans 14 amino acids. J lost 7 bases, V lost 0 bases, and 4 bases had no gene match. Drawing the rest from reference TRBV9 and TRBJ2-1, the complete variable domain is DSGVTQTPKHLITATGQRVTLRCSPRSGDLSVYWYQQSLDQGLQFLIQYYNGEERAKGNILERFSAQQFPDLHSELNLSSLELGDSALYFCASSVAAAGNEQFFGPGTRLTVL.

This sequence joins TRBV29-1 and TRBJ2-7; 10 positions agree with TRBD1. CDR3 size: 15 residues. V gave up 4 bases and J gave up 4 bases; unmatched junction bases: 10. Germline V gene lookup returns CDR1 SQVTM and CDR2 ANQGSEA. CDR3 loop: CSVVHPDRGHYEQYF. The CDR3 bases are TGCAGCGTTGTCCACCCAGACAGGGGGCATTACGAGCAGTACTTC.

Written as DNA, the CDR3 is TGCGCCAGCAGCCAAGTGGACAGAAATGATGAAGCTTTCTTT. Its translation: CASSQVDRNDEAFF. The chain uses TRBV4-1 and TRBJ1-1; D is perhaps TRBD1 (6 bases). V was pared by 1 base and J by 7 bases, with 13 bases between. The CDR3 is 14 residues long. CDR1 and CDR2 (germline): MGHRA, YSYEKL.

The CDR3 loop reads CASSLDSFAGGYTF. CDR3 in DNA: TGTGCCAGCAGCTTAGACTCCTTTGCGGGGGGCTACACCTTC. This rearrangement joins TRBV7-2 to TRBJ1-2; D gene unclear. In germline, CDR1 is SGHTA, CDR2 FQGNSA. V dropped 1 base and J dropped 8 bases, with 14 bases sitting between them. CDR3 length: 14 amino acids.

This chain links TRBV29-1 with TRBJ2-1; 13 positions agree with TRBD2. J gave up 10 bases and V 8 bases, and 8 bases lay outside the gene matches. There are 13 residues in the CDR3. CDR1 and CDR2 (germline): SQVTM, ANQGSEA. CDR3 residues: CSIPGLAGPEQFF. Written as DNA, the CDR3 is TGCAGCATACCGGGACTAGCGGGACCGGAGCAGTTCTTC.

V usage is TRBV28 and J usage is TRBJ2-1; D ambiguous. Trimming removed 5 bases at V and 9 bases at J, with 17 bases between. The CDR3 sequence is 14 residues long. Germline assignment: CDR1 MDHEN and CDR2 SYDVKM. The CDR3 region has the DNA TGTGCCAGCAGTACCGAATCCATTCCGGGTGAGCAGTTCTTC. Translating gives CASSTESIPGEQFF.

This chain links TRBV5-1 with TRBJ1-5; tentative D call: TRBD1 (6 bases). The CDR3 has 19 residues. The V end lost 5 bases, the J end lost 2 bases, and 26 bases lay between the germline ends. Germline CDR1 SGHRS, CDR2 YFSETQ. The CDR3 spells CASRFPLRGAGDGNQPQHF. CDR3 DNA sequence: TGCGCCAGCAGATTCCCCCTACGGGGGGCAGGGGATGGCAATCAGCCCCAGCATTTT.

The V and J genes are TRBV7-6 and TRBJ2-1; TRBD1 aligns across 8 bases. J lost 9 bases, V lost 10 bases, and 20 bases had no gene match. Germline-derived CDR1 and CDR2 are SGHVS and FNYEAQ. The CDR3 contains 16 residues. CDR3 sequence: CATLPHSGGNFGEQFF. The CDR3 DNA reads TGTGCCACCCTACCCCATTCAGGGGGCAATTTTGGTGAGCAGTTCTTC.